This T cell receptor beta chain was documented in a study of human T cells and chemical hapten exposure. MiXCR, applied by TCRdb to the RACE reads, yields one record per CDR3 protein. The sample lists tens of thousands of distinct CDR3 sequences, 9.3% occurring once. The germline V gene encodes CDR1 KGHSH and CDR2 LQKENI. This CDR3 region has 12 residues. V was trimmed by 1 base and J by 7 bases, leaving 5 bases between them. This clonotype was seen repeatedly, ten times or more. Time point described: patch test 1, 2 weeks after DPC sensitization. Treatment in this sample: therapeutic diphenylcyclopropenone sensitization with weekly scalp DPC.

This TCR was recovered from a woman aged 45-59 years with alopecia areata. Some clones in this sample may be carry-over from other donors' samples. This chain joins TRBV18 and TRBJ2-1; D remains unclear. This material consisted of whole blood, taken in connection with sensitization to the hapten diphenylcyclopropenone (DPC). DNA for the CDR3: TGTGCCAGCTCACCACAGGGAAATGAGCAGTTCTTC. Translated: CASSPQGNEQFF.